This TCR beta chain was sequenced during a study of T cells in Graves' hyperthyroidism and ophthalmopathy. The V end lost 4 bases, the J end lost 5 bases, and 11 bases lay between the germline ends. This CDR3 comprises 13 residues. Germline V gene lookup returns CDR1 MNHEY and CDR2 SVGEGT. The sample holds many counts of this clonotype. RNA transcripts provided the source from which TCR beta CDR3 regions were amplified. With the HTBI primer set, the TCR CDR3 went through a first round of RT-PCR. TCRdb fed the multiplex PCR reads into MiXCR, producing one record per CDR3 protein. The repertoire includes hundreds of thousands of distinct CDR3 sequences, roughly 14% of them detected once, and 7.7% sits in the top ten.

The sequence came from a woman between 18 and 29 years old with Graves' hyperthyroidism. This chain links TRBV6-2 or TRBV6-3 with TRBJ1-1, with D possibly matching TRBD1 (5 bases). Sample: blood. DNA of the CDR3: TGTGCCAGCAGTTCCCAGACAGCGACTGAAGCTTTCTTT. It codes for CASSSQTATEAFF.